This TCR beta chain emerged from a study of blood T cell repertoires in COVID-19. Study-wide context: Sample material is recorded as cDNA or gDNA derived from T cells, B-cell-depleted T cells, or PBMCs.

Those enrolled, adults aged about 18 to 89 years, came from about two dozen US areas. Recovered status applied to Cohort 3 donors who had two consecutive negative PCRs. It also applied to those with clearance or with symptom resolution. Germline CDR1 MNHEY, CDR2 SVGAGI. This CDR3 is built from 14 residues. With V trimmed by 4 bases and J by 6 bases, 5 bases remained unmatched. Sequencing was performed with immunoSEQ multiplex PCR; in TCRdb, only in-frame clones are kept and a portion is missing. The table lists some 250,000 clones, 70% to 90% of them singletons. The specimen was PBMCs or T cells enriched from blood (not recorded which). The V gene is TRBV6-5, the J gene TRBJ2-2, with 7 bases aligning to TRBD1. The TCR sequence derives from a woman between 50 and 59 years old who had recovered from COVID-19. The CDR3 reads CASSSTGAAGELFF. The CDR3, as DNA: TGTGCCAGCAGTTCTACAGGGGCGGCCGGGGAGCTGTTTTTT.